This TCR beta chain was profiled in a study of identical twins. Template switching added a universal primer site, and cDNA bore unique molecular identifiers. One entry per CDR3 protein results from TCRdb running MiXCR on the 5' RACE reads. The table lists around 250,000 distinct CDR3 sequences, 7% of them singletons. In the case of this clonotype: The antigen is not known.

Findings and caveats of the study: Out-of-frame alpha sequences common to twins exhibited a surplus of low generation probability.

The sample was also reused in another study, on yellow fever vaccine responses in identical twins.

Sequencing used memory (CD45RO+) T cells sorted from blood. This receptor was obtained from a woman younger than 35 in good health.

The CDR3 nucleotides are TGTGCCAGCAGCACTCTAGGGACTGCGAACACTGAAGCTTTCTTT. Protein: CASSTLGTANTEAFF. The V call is TRBV9, the J call TRBJ1-1, with D possibly TRBD1 on 5 matching bases. The CDR3 covers 15 residues. Germline V lookup: CDR1 SGDLS, CDR2 YYNGEE. The V gene lost 4 bases and the J gene lost 1 base, with 14 bases spanning the gap.